The source of this T cell receptor (beta chain) is a study of blood T cells in healthy people across ages. For the second PCR, which ran for about 7 to 11 cycles, a sample-barcoded 5' primer and a J-beta primer mix were used. At least 2.5 million CDR3-containing paired-end reads were obtained per sample. MiXCR, run by TCRdb on the 5' RACE reads, gives a single entry per CDR3 protein. The sample has 2 million or so distinct CDR3 sequences; around 48% are singletons. Caucasian individuals from Russia who were healthy and aged about 6 to 95 acted as donors. Extractions gave at least 6 micrograms of total RNA per sample. CDR1 is SGDLS and CDR2 is YYNGEE in the germline V gene. This CDR3 comprises 15 residues. V lost 4 bases and J lost 3; bases outside the gene matches: 4. This clonotype was detected a few times.

The rearrangement joins TRBV9 to TRBJ2-3; 11 nucleotides line up with TRBD2. This TCR came from a woman between 40 and 50 years old in good health. Sequencing was performed on blood. In nucleotides, the CDR3 is TGTGCCAGCAGCCCGACTAGCGGGGTAACAGATACGCAGTATTTT. This encodes CASSPTSGVTDTQYF.